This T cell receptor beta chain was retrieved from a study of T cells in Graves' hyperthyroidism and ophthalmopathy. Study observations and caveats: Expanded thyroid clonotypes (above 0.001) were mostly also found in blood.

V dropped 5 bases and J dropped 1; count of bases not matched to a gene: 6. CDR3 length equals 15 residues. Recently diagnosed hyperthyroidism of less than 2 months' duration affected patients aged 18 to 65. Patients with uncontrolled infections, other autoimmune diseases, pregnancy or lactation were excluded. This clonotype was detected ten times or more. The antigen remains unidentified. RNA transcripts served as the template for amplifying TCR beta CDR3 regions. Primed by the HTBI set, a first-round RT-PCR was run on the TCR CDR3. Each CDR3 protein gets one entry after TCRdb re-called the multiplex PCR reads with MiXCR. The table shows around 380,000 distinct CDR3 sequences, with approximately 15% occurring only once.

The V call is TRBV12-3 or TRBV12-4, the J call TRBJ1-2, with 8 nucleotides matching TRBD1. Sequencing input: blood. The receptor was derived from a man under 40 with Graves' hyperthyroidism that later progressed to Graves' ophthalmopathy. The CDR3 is CASSIGQGVNYGYTF. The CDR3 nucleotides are TGTGCCAGCAGTATCGGACAGGGAGTTAACTATGGCTACACCTTC.